This T cell receptor beta chain was documented in a study of T cells in Graves' hyperthyroidism and ophthalmopathy. The study, taken as a whole, reports: Most thyroid clonotypes expanded above 0.001 were also detected in blood.

TCR beta CDR3 region amplification was performed from RNA transcripts. The TCR CDR3 was amplified in a first-round RT-PCR using the HTBI primer set. From the multiplex PCR reads, TCRdb called clonotypes with MiXCR, one entry per CDR3 protein. The sample has approximately 350,000 distinct CDR3 sequences, approximately 16% seen once. In its sample, this clonotype was seen many times. What it binds is not known. This CDR3 has 14 amino acids. CDR1 and CDR2 (germline): SEHNR, FQNEAQ (reference sequence). V was trimmed by 8 bases and J by 0 bases, leaving 13 bases between them. The origin of this receptor is a woman aged 60-75 years with Graves' ophthalmopathy. Sequencing was performed on blood. V gene TRBV7-9 combines with J gene TRBJ1-1; no reliable D call. The CDR3 nucleotides are TGTGCCAGCCGTCACGACCACTTGAACACTGAAGCTTTCTTT. Translation: CASRHDHLNTEAFF.